These 29 T cell receptor beta chains originate from one sample sequenced in a study of radiotherapy plus CTLA-4 blockade in lung cancer. Repertoires were generated with immunoSEQ multiplex PCR, while TCRdb's copy carries only in-frame clones and drops some. The sample lists about 78,000 clones; 86% were seen once. Sample: peripheral blood, taken from a patient treated with radiotherapy plus ipilimumab. The receptors here all came from a human donor with non-small cell lung cancer who had a partial response to radiotherapy plus ipilimumab.

The V gene is TRBV11-3, the J gene TRBJ1-1, with a weak D call TRBD1 (6 bases). Germline V gives CDR1 SGHNT, CDR2 YENEEA. V lost 2 bases and J 0 bases, leaving 10 bases between the germline ends. The CDR3 runs 15 residues. Written as DNA, the CDR3 is TGTGCCAGCAGCTTAAATGGACAGTTGAACACTGAAGCTTTCTTT. This gives the protein CASSLNGQLNTEAFF. Full variable domain (rest looked up from reference TRBV11-3 and TRBJ1-1): EAGVVQSPRYKIIEKKQPVAFWCNPISGHNTLYWYLQNLGQGPELLIRYENEEAVDDSQLPKDRFSAERLKGVDSTLKIQPAELGDSAVYLCASSLNGQLNTEAFFGQGTRLTVV.

This clone was found once. The chain has TRBV5-4 and TRBJ2-5; 12 bases agree with TRBD2. Germline CDR1 is SGHNT and CDR2 is YYREEE (reference sequence). This CDR3 contains 15 residues. V was pared by 4 bases and J by 3 bases, with 4 bases of the junction left unmatched. CDR3 sequence (DNA): TGTGCCAGCAGCAGGCTAGCGGGAGGGGAAGAGACCCAGTACTTC. It codes for CASSRLAGGEETQYF.

The gene calls are TRBV11-2 and TRBJ2-3; possible D gene TRBD1, 6 bases. The CDR3 consists of 15 residues. Per the germline V gene, CDR1 is SGHAT and CDR2 is FQNNGV. Trimming removed 5 bases at V and 3 bases at J, with 15 bases between. As DNA, the CDR3 is TGTGCCAGCAGCCAATTAACAGGGAGTACAGATACGCAGTATTTT. Translated: CASSQLTGSTDTQYF.

The chain joins TRBV18 to TRBJ1-1; 7 nucleotides match TRBD1. After removal of 4 bases from V and 1 base from J, the junction contained 9 bases not matched to a gene. This CDR3 is built from 16 residues. CDR1 is KGHSH and CDR2 is LQKENI in the germline V gene. The CDR3 loop reads CASSLTTDRANTEAFF. CDR3 DNA: TGTGCCAGCTCACTAACAACTGACAGGGCGAACACTGAAGCTTTCTTT.

The V gene is TRBV6-5, the J gene TRBJ2-7, with 11 bases aligning to TRBD1. The V and J ends lost 6 bases and 2 bases, in that order; junction bases with no gene match: 6. Germline V CDR1 and CDR2: MNHEY, SVGAGI. This CDR3 has 15 amino acids. Written as DNA, the CDR3 is TGTGCCAGCAGGGACAGGGGGCTAGGTCCCTACGAGCAGTACTTC. Protein sequence: CASRDRGLGPYEQYF.

The genes are TRBV19 and TRBJ2-1; 7 bases line up with TRBD2. V lost 3 bases to trimming and J lost 4 bases; unmatched junction nucleotides: 9. Germline loops: CDR1 LNHDA, CDR2 SQIVND (reference sequence). This CDR3 region has 16 residues. For the CDR3, the DNA is TGTGCCAGTAGTATCGGCGGGGGACCATCGTACAATGAGCAGTTCTTC. Its translation is CASSIGGGPSYNEQFF. Drawing the rest from reference TRBV19 and TRBJ2-1, the complete variable domain is DGGITQSPKYLFRKEGQNVTLSCEQNLNHDAMYWYRQDPGQGLRLIYYSQIVNDFQKGDIAEGYSVSREKKESFPLTVTSAQKNPTAFYLCASSIGGGPSYNEQFFGPGTRLTVL.

The chain couples TRBV5-1 to TRBJ2-1; 7 positions agree with TRBD1. CDR1 is SGHRS and CDR2 is YFSETQ in the germline V gene. The CDR3 consists of 14 residues. Germline trimming cut 1 base from V and 5 bases from J; bases unmatched to any gene: 3. CDR3 region: CASSLPGQHNEQFF. CDR3 sequence (DNA): TGCGCCAGCAGCTTGCCGGGACAGCACAATGAGCAGTTCTTC.

This rearrangement joins TRBV9 to TRBJ1-1, with D perhaps matching TRBD1 (6 bases). Germline values: CDR1 SGDLS, CDR2 YYNGEE. This CDR3 comprises 14 residues. V lost 4 bases and J 0 bases, leaving 10 bases between the germline ends. The CDR3 is CASSKGTLNTEAFF. CDR3 nucleotide sequence: TGTGCCAGCAGCAAAGGGACACTGAACACTGAAGCTTTCTTT.

This clone is a singleton in its sample. The chain is built from TRBV19 and TRBJ1-2; 10 nucleotides line up with TRBD1. The V and J ends lost 6 bases and 7 bases, in that order; junction bases with no gene match: 8. Germline assignment: CDR1 LNHDA and CDR2 SQIVND (reference sequence). This CDR3 is built from 14 residues. CDR3 DNA sequence: TGTGCCAGTAGAGACGGACAGGGGGGTCGTGGCTACACCTTC. It codes for CASRDGQGGRGYTF.

The J gene is TRBJ2-7, the V gene TRBV5-6; 9 bases are shared with TRBD2. With V trimmed by 2 bases and J by 3 bases, 6 bases remained unmatched. This CDR3 spans 15 amino acids. The germline gives CDR1 SGHDT, CDR2 YYEEEE. CDR3 in amino acids: CASSLRLAAIYEQYF. The CDR3 DNA is TGTGCCAGCAGCTTACGACTAGCGGCCATCTACGAGCAGTACTTC. Supplemented by reference TRBV5-6 and TRBJ2-7, the full variable domain reads DAGVTQSPTHLIKTRGQQVTLRCSPKSGHDTVSWYQQALGQGPQFIFQYYEEEERQRGNFPDRFSGHQFPNYSSELNVNALLLGDSALYLCASSLRLAAIYEQYFGPGTRLTVT.

This chain's CDR3 is CASSRKGLAGANTGELFF. The DNA of the CDR3 is TGTGCCAGTAGCAGAAAGGGACTAGCGGGGGCAAACACCGGGGAGCTGTTTTTT. The chain combines TRBV19 with TRBJ2-2; TRBD2 matches at 14 bases. This CDR3 comprises 18 residues. Germline lookup yields CDR1 LNHDA and CDR2 SQIVND (reference sequence). Trimming took 6 bases from V and 2 from J; bases not matched to a gene: 8.

The chain uses TRBV9 and TRBJ1-3; D is uncertain. The CDR3 has 15 amino acids. Germline-derived CDR1 and CDR2 are SGDLS and YYNGEE. The ends were cut back, 0 bases at V and 0 bases at J, with 7 bases in the middle. CDR3 coding DNA: TGTGCCAGCAGCGTAGATCAGGTCTCTGGAAACACCATATATTTT. Residues: CASSVDQVSGNTIYF.

This chain links TRBV5-4 with TRBJ1-2, with 8 nucleotides matching TRBD1. After removal of 4 bases from V and 5 bases from J, the junction contained 7 bases not matched to a gene. The CDR3 loop spans 14 amino acids. CDR1 SGHNT and CDR2 YYREEE come from the germline V gene (reference sequence). The DNA of the CDR3 is TGTGCCAGCAGCGTCGTGGACAGGGCTTATGGCTACACCTTC. Its protein is CASSVVDRAYGYTF.

The rearrangement links TRBV19 to TRBJ1-3, with 10 bases identical to TRBD1. The junction had 5 bases not matched to a gene; V was cut back by 5 bases and J by 1 base. The CDR3 spans 16 residues. Looked up from germline, CDR1 is LNHDA and CDR2 is SQIVND (reference sequence). CDR3 amino acids: CASSLGTGASGNTIYF. The CDR3 DNA is TGTGCCAGTAGTCTCGGGACAGGGGCGTCTGGAAACACCATATATTTT.

This clone occurred a few times. The rearrangement links TRBV28 to TRBJ2-7; a weak D match, TRBD2 (6 bases). CDR1 is MDHEN, CDR2 SYDVKM, per germline. CDR3 length equals 13 residues. V was trimmed by 8 bases and J by 3 bases, leaving 14 bases between them. CDR3 protein: CASREPSDYEQYF. The CDR3 DNA reads TGTGCCAGCCGGGAGCCCTCCGACTACGAGCAGTACTTC.

The V gene is TRBV11-2, the J gene TRBJ2-5; maybe TRBD2 (5 bases). The CDR3 is 14 residues long. Per germline, CDR1 SGHAT and CDR2 FQNNGV. The V end was cut by 1 base, the J end by 4 bases, with 10 bases between. For the CDR3, the DNA is TGTGCCAGCAGCTTAGGGGGAGCGAGAGAGACCCAGTACTTC. This codes for CASSLGGARETQYF.

This clone was seen a few times. The V gene is TRBV6-5, the J gene TRBJ2-7, with D perhaps TRBD1 (6 bases). The V end lost 5 bases, the J end lost 5 bases, and 7 bases lay between the germline ends. Per germline, CDR1 MNHEY and CDR2 SVGAGI. The CDR3 is 11 amino acids. CDR3 in DNA: TGTGCCAGCAGTAGGGGGAACGAGCAGTACTTC. Protein: CASSRGNEQYF.

The V call is TRBV25-1, the J call TRBJ1-4; TRBD1 is a possible D gene (6 bases). CDR1 MGHDK and CDR2 SYGVNS come from the germline V gene. This CDR3 is built from 14 residues. Between the trimmed V and J ends, which lost 6 bases and 7 bases, there was a span of 15 bases. CDR3 coding DNA: TGTGCCAGCAGCCCCACACAGGGTGGTGAAAAACTGTTTTTT. Residues: CASSPTQGGEKLFF.

The chain carries TRBV27 and TRBJ1-4, with D perhaps matching TRBD1 (6 bases). Trimming pared 1 base from V and 7 bases from J, leaving 13 bases between. The CDR3 runs 15 residues. CDR1 and CDR2 (germline): MNHEY, SMNVEV (reference sequence). The CDR3 DNA is TGTGCCAGCAGTTTATTGGGGGCTTCGTTTGAAAAACTGTTTTTT. Protein product: CASSLLGASFEKLFF.

J is TRBJ2-5 and V is TRBV30; 10 bases fit TRBD2. V lost 3 bases and J lost 4; bases outside the gene matches: 5. The germline gives CDR1 GTSNPN, CDR2 SVGIG (reference sequence). This CDR3 is built from 14 residues. The CDR3 spells CAWRKAGGPETQYF. The CDR3 DNA is TGTGCCTGGAGGAAAGCGGGAGGGCCAGAGACCCAGTACTTC. Together with reference TRBV30 and TRBJ2-5, the CDR3 gives the full variable domain: SQTIHQWPATLVQPVGSPLSLECTVEGTSNPNLYWYRQAAGRGLQLLFYSVGIGQISSEVPQNLSASRPQDRQFILSSKKLLLSDSGFYLCAWRKAGGPETQYFGPGTRLLVL.

The gene calls are TRBV14 and TRBJ2-5, with a weak D call TRBD1 (5 bases). CDR3 length: 14 residues. With 2 bases removed from V and 1 base from J, the gap between germline ends came to 8 bases. Germline V gene lookup returns CDR1 SGHDN and CDR2 FVKESK. The CDR3 sequence is CASSQRQLQETQYF. In DNA, the CDR3 is TGTGCCAGCAGCCAACGACAGCTCCAAGAGACCCAGTACTTC.

This chain joins TRBV30 and TRBJ1-5; D gene uncertain. The V end lost 1 base, the J end lost 3 bases, and 7 bases lay between the germline ends. CDR1 and CDR2 (germline): GTSNPN, SVGIG (reference sequence). The CDR3 is 13 residues long. CDR3 DNA sequence: TGTGCCTGGAGTGCGGGATCCAATCAGCCCCAGCATTTT. Translated: CAWSAGSNQPQHF.

The V and J genes are TRBV7-2 and TRBJ1-6; D may be TRBD1 (6 bases). This CDR3 comprises 15 residues. The V end was cut by 5 bases, the J end by 3 bases, with 11 bases between. Germline CDR1 and CDR2: SGHTA and FQGNSA. DNA for the CDR3: TGTGCCAGCAGCCCCCAGGGGAACTATAATTCACCCCTCCACTTT. Residues: CASSPQGNYNSPLHF. The variable domain in full, completed from reference TRBV7-2 and TRBJ1-6, reads GAGVSQSPSNKVTEKGKDVELRCDPISGHTALYWYRQSLGQGLEFLIYFQGNSAPDKSGLPSDRFSAERTGGSVSTLTIQRTQQEDSAVYLCASSPQGNYNSPLHFGNGTRLTVT.

This chain links TRBV18 with TRBJ2-3; 9 nucleotides line up with TRBD2. J was trimmed by 0 bases and V by 2 bases; bases with no gene match: 6. From germline, CDR1 is KGHSH and CDR2 LQKENI. The CDR3 sequence is 17 residues long. The CDR3 nucleotides are TGTGCCAGCTCACCAAGGGCTAGCGGGATTAGCACAGATACGCAGTATTTT. It specifies CASSPRASGISTDTQYF.

The chain is built from TRBV11-2 and TRBJ1-2, with 9 bases matching TRBD1. Germline CDR1 and CDR2: SGHAT and FQNNGV. The CDR3 is 15 amino acids. V dropped 5 bases and J dropped 7; count of bases not matched to a gene: 11. CDR3 nucleotides: TGTGCCAGCAGCGCGACACAGGGGGCGACGGTTGGCTACACCTTC. Its protein is CASSATQGATVGYTF.

This chain joins TRBV2 and TRBJ2-5; D may be TRBD2 (7 bases). Trimming cost V 7 bases and J 4 bases, with 22 bases left between them. CDR3 length equals 16 residues. CDR1 and CDR2 from the germline V gene are SNHLY and FYNNEI. The CDR3 sequence is CASTLPSGWGAETQYF. The DNA of the CDR3 is TGTGCCAGCACTTTACCTAGCGGATGGGGGGCAGAGACCCAGTACTTC.

The chain is built from TRBV5-1 and TRBJ2-2; D remains ambiguous. Germline CDR1 reads SGHRS; CDR2 reads YFSETQ. The V gene lost 1 base and the J gene lost 4 bases, with 14 bases spanning the gap. The CDR3 extends over 16 amino acids. CDR3 DNA: TGCGCCAGCAGCTTGAATAGCATGTCGGGCACCGGGGAGCTGTTTTTT. This translates into CASSLNSMSGTGELFF.

The count of this clone is one. The genes are TRBV19 and TRBJ2-3; D unclear. Germline V CDR1 and CDR2: LNHDA, SQIVND (reference sequence). Trimming removed 1 base at V and 3 bases at J, with 8 bases between. CDR3 length equals 14 residues. The CDR3 protein is CASSIGLRTDTQYF. For the CDR3, the DNA is TGTGCCAGTAGTATAGGACTCCGAACAGATACGCAGTATTTT.

A single count supports this clone. This chain uses TRBV7-3 with TRBJ2-5; 7 bases line up with TRBD1. Trimming took 2 bases from V and 5 from J; bases not matched to a gene: 11. Germline lookup yields CDR1 SGHTA and CDR2 FQGTGA. This CDR3 contains 16 residues. As DNA, the CDR3 is TGTGCCAGCAGCTTACTACCCCAGGGGGTTGGCGAGACCCAGTACTTC. It yields the protein CASSLLPQGVGETQYF.